This TCR beta chain was recorded in a study of T cell responses to AZD1222 COVID-19 vaccine (dated by TCRdb to about 2021). Regarding the complete study: TCR sequencing covered 230 or so trial participants: 200 to 220 given two doses of AZD1222 and approximately 26 given two doses of MenACWY control vaccine. Trial participants were enrolled into age subgroups of 18-55, 56-69 and 70-plus years, which contained approximately 150, 28 and 58 TCR-sequenced participants, respectively. Study-wide findings and limitations: No day 14 peak-response samples were available, so repertoires were characterized only after the peak T cell response. Conclusions about previously exposed vaccinees are limited because only a handful of AZD1222 recipients were SARS-CoV-2 seropositive at baseline. Reportedly, almost half of the unique spike-specific TCRs recognized epitopes lying outside the regions that are mutated in the B.1.351 and B.1.1.7 variants. In the small 56-69-year group, the increase in depth fell short of significance, most likely because of low power. The vaccine-associated CD4 TCRs covered the entire spike protein, and the dominant responses fell in regions 160-218 and 743-854. After two AZD1222 doses, both the breadth and the depth of spike-specific TCRs were significantly higher than at day 0 and than in MenACWY recipients. Participants were mostly white British, with more females than males. The authors suggested clonal diversity may have been underestimated.

The sample's time point label, decoded: about 28 days (+/-7) after the second vaccine dose. Because spike-specific TCR depth and breadth did not differ between the two schedules, AZD1222 recipients who got a second dose at roughly 4 weeks were pooled with those who got a second dose at roughly 12 weeks. Vaccinee samples came from UK trials COV001 and COV002, including a single-blind randomized controlled phase 2/3 trial of AZD1222 (ChAdOx1 nCoV-19) in healthy adults. For TCRbeta chain sequencing, PBMC samples were collected from trial participants at day 0 and at day 28 after the second dose. The CDR3 regions of human TCRbeta chains were analyzed by immunosequencing. Under the source paper's analysis protocol: Repertoire TCRs were matched against a reference library of SARS-CoV-2-specific TCRs generated with the MIRA antigen-specificity platform. Breadth was defined as the fraction of unique TCRs that were SARS-CoV-2-associated. Depth was defined as the fraction of total T cells that were SARS-CoV-2-associated. Using the MIRA data, every spike-specific TCR was mapped to the spike region that the TCR reacted to and assigned to either a CD4 or a CD8 class. Log10-transformed breadth and depth values were compared by one-way ANOVA with Sidak's multiple comparisons tests. TCRdb retrieved this table from immuneACCESS and kept in-frame rearrangements only. Not all clones are present; in checked studies, unresolved V genes account for under half, and no reason is known for the remainder. V and J calls and clone size are those listed in that table; D and trimming were worked out from the DNA. For this sample the table gives some 160,000 clones, of which around 90% were detected only once. The top ten constitute approximately 1% of the sample.

With regard to this clone: No cognate antigen has been identified for it. No quality values exist for individual bases; no much larger clone is one base distant.

Per the germline V gene, SNHLY is the CDR1 and FYNNEI is the CDR2. Taken from cysteine to phenylalanine, the CDR3 has 13 residues. Left in the record is the CDR3 DNA by itself, 39 bases read in frame from the first base. V and J lose 9 bases and 0 bases, and a span of 12 bases separates them. The source is an adult who received the AZD1222 COVID-19 vaccine. The source was peripheral blood, collected 28 days after the second AZD1222 dose. The chain couples TRBV2 to TRBJ2-7; the D gene is perhaps TRBD2, from 5 matching bases. The nucleotide sequence is given as TGTGCCAGTGCTAGCTACTTCTCCTACGAGCAGTACTTC. It specifies CASASYFSYEQYF.